These T cell receptor beta chains were read from a single sample in a study of follicular helper T cells after annual influenza vaccination. The data were produced by immunoSEQ multiplex PCR, yet TCRdb's version contains in-frame clones alone and is incomplete. The table shows about 4,200 clones, with 82% occurring only once. The starting material was CXCR5+ CD38- circulating T follicular helper cells from blood, obtained 7 days after influenza vaccination. Every receptor here comes from an adult who received the influenza vaccine. The CDR3 runs from the conserved cysteine through the conserved F or W. A D gene is named only where the DNA matches it firmly. Expanded clones get a size class; other rows say once, few or many, or leave the size out.

TRBJ2-7 | . | . | 14 | TRBV10-3 | CAISEHPDSHEQYF | TGTGCCATCAGTGAGCATCCGGACAGTCACGAGCAGTACTTC
TRBJ1-1 | . | . | 15 | TRBV4-3 | CASSQYNEEGTEAFF | TGCGCCAGCAGCCAATATAATGAAGAGGGCACTGAAGCTTTCTTT
TRBJ2-5 | . | TRBD1 | 14 | TRBV5-5 | CASSTGQRQETQYF | TGTGCCAGCAGCACGGGACAGAGACAAGAGACCCAGTACTTC
TRBJ1-2 | . | . | 14 | TRBV15 | CATSREGQHYGYTF | TGTGCCACCAGCAGAGAAGGACAGCACTATGGCTACACCTTC
TRBJ2-7 | few | . | 12 | TRBV7-9 | CASSRNSYEQYF | TGTGCCAGCAGCAGAAACTCCTACGAGCAGTACTTC
TRBJ2-3 | . | TRBD1 | 16 | TRBV5-4 | CASRDYRGTRTDTQYF | TGTGCCAGCAGGGACTACAGGGGGACTCGGACAGATACGCAGTATTTT
TRBJ2-1 | . | . | 13 | TRBV13 | CASSSGWYNEQFF | TGTGCCAGCAGCAGCGGGTGGTACAATGAGCAGTTCTTC
TRBJ2-3 | . | . | 17 | TRBV4-1 | CASSQNPRGTGVDTQYF | TGCGCCAGCAGCCAAAACCCCCGTGGGACCGGGGTAGATACGCAGTATTTT
TRBJ1-6 | . | . | 16 | TRBV7-2 | CASSRLNDGYNSPLHF | TGTGCCAGCAGCCGCCTCAACGACGGCTATAATTCACCCCTCCACTTT
TRBJ1-5 | once | . | 18 | TRBV19 | CASSISLKITGSNQPQHF | TGTGCCAGTAGTATAAGCCTAAAAATCACAGGAAGCAATCAGCCCCAGCATTTT
TRBJ2-5 | . | . | 12 | TRBV11-1 | CASSPNQETQYF | TGTGCCAGCAGCCCTAATCAAGAGACCCAGTACTTC
TRBJ1-2 | once | . | 14 | TRBV19 | CASSFGPINYGYTF | TGTGCCAGTAGTTTTGGCCCGATTAACTATGGCTACACCTTC
TRBJ1-3 | . | TRBD1 | 17 | TRBV7-2 | CASSMTGTGGIGNTIYF | TGTGCCAGCAGCATGACCGGGACAGGGGGCATTGGAAACACCATATATTTT
TRBJ2-7 | . | . | 12 | TRBV11-2 | CASSLTGYEQYF | TGTGCCAGCAGCTTAACTGGCTACGAGCAGTACTTC
TRBJ2-3 | once | . | 16 | TRBV4-3 | CASSQGQDSATDTQYF | TGCGCCAGCAGCCAGGGCCAGGACTCAGCAACAGATACGCAGTATTTT
TRBJ2-7 | . | . | 15 | TRBV5-4 | CASSLGRGSSYEQYF | TGTGCCAGCAGCTTGGGACGGGGCAGCTCCTACGAGCAGTACTTC
TRBJ1-1 | . | . | 13 | TRBV29-1 | CSVRNGVGTEAFF | TGCAGCGTTCGAAACGGGGTGGGCACTGAAGCTTTCTTT
TRBJ2-6 | . | . | 15 | TRBV6-5 | CASKISLSGANVLTF | TGTGCCAGCAAAATAAGTTTGTCTGGGGCCAACGTCCTGACTTTC
TRBJ1-1 | . | . | 17 | TRBV10-3 | CAISESPNSRVNTEAFF | TGTGCCATCAGTGAGTCGCCGAACTCCCGGGTGAACACTGAAGCTTTCTTT
TRBJ2-3 | . | TRBD2 | 14 | TRBV30 | CAWRLAGATDTQYF | TGTGCCTGGAGATTAGCGGGGGCCACAGATACGCAGTATTTT
TRBJ2-6 | . | . | 16 | TRBV7-3 | CASSLQGPSGANVLTF | TGTGCCAGCAGCTTACAGGGACCCTCTGGGGCCAACGTCCTGACTTTC
TRBJ1-5 | . | TRBD1 | 19 | TRBV11-3 | CASSARQGPPNYSNQPQHF | TGTGCCAGCAGCGCCCGACAGGGCCCCCCGAATTATAGCAATCAGCCCCAGCATTTT
TRBJ1-1 | . | . | 14 | TRBV6-6 | CASSYGGPGTEAFF | TGTGCCAGCAGTTACGGGGGACCGGGCACTGAAGCTTTCTTT
TRBJ1-2 | once | . | 14 | TRBV5-6 | CASSPKRDLGGYTF | TGTGCCAGCAGCCCGAAGAGGGATTTAGGTGGCTACACCTTC
TRBJ1-4 | . | . | 14 | TRBV27 | CASSLGVRGEKLFF | TGTGCCAGCAGTTTAGGGGTAAGGGGTGAAAAACTGTTTTTT
TRBJ1-1 | . | TRBD1 | 14 | TRBV9 | CASSPHRQGTEAFF | TGTGCCAGCAGCCCACATAGACAGGGCACTGAAGCTTTCTTT
TRBJ2-6 | . | TRBD1 | 19 | TRBV7-3 | CASSYYQGAKMAGANVLTF | TGTGCCAGCAGCTATTATCAGGGGGCGAAAATGGCTGGGGCCAACGTCCTGACTTTC
TRBJ2-3 | . | TRBD2 | 17 | TRBV7-8 | CASSHRLAGTSTDTQYF | TGTGCCAGCAGCCATCGACTAGCGGGCACCAGCACAGATACGCAGTATTTT
TRBJ1-4 | . | . | 14 | TRBV7-9 | CASSSAGLNEKLFF | TGTGCCAGCAGCTCCGCGGGACTCAACGAAAAACTGTTTTTT
TRBJ1-2 | once | . | 17 | TRBV7-8 | CASSPERRMGSPYGYTF | TGTGCCAGCAGCCCAGAACGACGTATGGGGTCCCCCTATGGCTACACCTTC
TRBJ1-1 | . | TRBD1 | 18 | TRBV4-3 | CASSQVFRGRRGDTEAFF | TGCGCCAGCAGCCAAGTATTCAGGGGGAGAAGGGGCGACACTGAAGCTTTCTTT
TRBJ1-2 | . | . | 17 | TRBV7-2 | CASSLDSLAGRGGGYTF | TGTGCCAGCAGCTTAGATTCCCTAGCGGGAAGGGGGGGTGGCTACACCTTC
TRBJ2-7 | . | TRBD1 | 16 | TRBV4-1 | CASSQEPGQGRYEQYF | TGCGCCAGCAGCCAAGAGCCGGGACAGGGGCGGTACGAGCAGTACTTC
TRBJ1-5 | . | . | 13 | TRBV19 | CASSAQVNQPQHF | TGTGCCAGTAGTGCTCAGGTGAATCAGCCCCAGCATTTT
TRBJ1-1 | . | TRBD1 | 11 | TRBV20-1 | CSAGTGDEAFF | TGCAGTGCTGGGACAGGGGATGAAGCTTTCTTT
TRBJ2-3 | . | . | 13 | TRBV2 | CASSPQGTDTQYF | TGTGCCAGCAGTCCGCAGGGTACAGATACGCAGTATTTT
TRBJ2-5 | . | . | 15 | TRBV7-3 | CASSLSGLRQETQYF | TGTGCCAGCAGCTTGTCGGGACTGCGTCAAGAGACCCAGTACTTC
TRBJ2-1 | . | TRBD1 | 13 | TRBV7-6 | CASSLTGGSEQFF | TGTGCCAGCAGCTTGACAGGGGGGAGTGAGCAGTTCTTC
TRBJ1-1 | . | . | 16 | TRBV7-2 | CASSLVRVAVGTEAFF | TGTGCCAGCAGCTTAGTCAGGGTCGCGGTTGGCACTGAAGCTTTCTTT
TRBJ1-1 | few | . | 13 | TRBV30 | CAWSTRSNTEAFF | TGTGCCTGGAGTACACGATCGAACACTGAAGCTTTCTTT
TRBJ2-2 | . | . | 15 | TRBV4-2 | CASSQEVGKIGELFF | TGTGCCAGCAGCCAAGAGGTCGGTAAGATCGGGGAGCTGTTTTTT
TRBJ1-1 | few | . | 14 | TRBV6-5 | CASSYGAMNTEAFF | TGTGCCAGCAGTTACGGGGCGATGAACACTGAAGCTTTCTTT
TRBJ2-5 | . | . | 12 | TRBV5-1 | CASSADQETQYF | TGCGCCAGCAGTGCGGATCAAGAGACCCAGTACTTC
TRBJ2-1 | . | TRBD2 | 16 | TRBV29-1 | CSVTGLAESSYNEQFF | TGCAGCGTTACGGGACTAGCGGAGAGCTCCTACAATGAGCAGTTCTTC
TRBJ2-5 | . | . | 15 | TRBV11-1 | CASSLAVGLQETQYF | TGTGCCAGCAGCTTAGCGGTGGGCCTCCAAGAGACCCAGTACTTC
TRBJ2-2 | . | . | 16 | TRBV6-5 | CASSSRTPTNTGELFF | TGTGCCAGCAGTTCGCGGACCCCGACGAACACCGGGGAGCTGTTTTTT
TRBJ1-1 | . | . | 13 | TRBV19 | CASKYGRNTEAFF | TGTGCCAGTAAGTATGGCAGAAACACTGAAGCTTTCTTT
TRBJ1-4 | . | . | 12 | TRBV5-5 | CASSFGGRELFF | TGTGCCAGCAGCTTCGGAGGGAGGGAACTGTTTTTT
TRBJ1-4 | . | . | 15 | TRBV28 | CASSLLGGGGEKLFF | TGTGCCAGCAGTTTATTAGGGGGTGGAGGGGAAAAACTGTTTTTT
TRBJ1-5 | few | . | 14 | TRBV5-1 | CASSLGDRDQPQHF | TGCGCCAGCAGCTTGGGTGATAGGGATCAGCCCCAGCATTTT
TRBJ2-5 | . | . | 13 | TRBV27 | CASSLGRRGTQYF | TGTGCCAGCAGTTTAGGAAGACGGGGGACCCAGTACTTC
TRBJ2-1 | . | . | 13 | TRBV29-1 | CSVGSSADNEQFF | TGCAGCGTTGGTAGTTCCGCTGACAATGAGCAGTTCTTC
TRBJ2-7 | once | TRBD2 | 16 | TRBV7-2 | CASSPSGVAGRGEQYF | TGTGCCAGCAGCCCTAGCGGCGTAGCGGGGCGGGGCGAGCAGTACTTC
TRBJ2-2 | . | . | 13 | TRBV2 | CASSVIGGGELFF | TGTGCCAGCAGTGTAATTGGGGGCGGGGAGCTGTTTTTT
TRBJ1-1 | once | . | 15 | TRBV10-3 | CAISDEGTDGTEAFF | TGTGCCATCAGTGACGAGGGTACCGACGGGACTGAAGCTTTCTTT
TRBJ1-3 | . | . | 15 | TRBV18 | CASSPQAGLGNTIYF | TGTGCCAGCTCACCGCAAGCAGGGCTTGGAAACACCATATATTTT
TRBJ2-7 | . | . | 15 | TRBV6-5 | CASSYDVGAGNEQYF | TGTGCCAGCAGTTACGACGTCGGGGCAGGGAACGAGCAGTACTTC
TRBJ1-3 | . | . | 12 | TRBV19 | CASSMNRNTIYF | TGTGCCAGTAGTATGAACAGAAACACCATATATTTT
TRBJ1-1 | . | TRBD1 | 14 | TRBV19 | CASTHRGLNTEAFF | TGTGCCAGTACCCACAGGGGGCTGAACACTGAAGCTTTCTTT